This paragraph covers one T cell receptor (beta chain) sequence. This record belongs to a study of cytomegalovirus exposure and HLA in healthy donors. 13 Jbeta primers and 60 Vbeta primers were used for the PCR. Assay used: immunoSEQ multiplex PCR; TCRdb lists only in-frame clones, some missing. The table includes some 130,000 clones, 80% detected once. This clonotype was sampled from a man aged 25 to 40 in good health and CMV-seronegative. The source material was PBMCs.

CDR3 nucleotides: TGTGCCATCAGTGTGACAGGGGGGGCCTACGAGCAGTACTTC. Protein product: CAISVTGGAYEQYF. This sequence joins TRBV10-3 and TRBJ2-7; 9 nucleotides align to TRBD1. From germline, CDR1 is ENHRY and CDR2 SYGVKD. This CDR3 is built from 14 residues. V lost 4 bases, J lost 2 bases, and 3 bases stayed unmatched.